The sequence of this T cell receptor beta chain was determined in a study of beta chain features in type 1 diabetes. Study conclusions and caveats: Naive, central memory and Treg TCRB repertoires seemed to resemble each other more closely in patients than they did in healthy donors. Overrepresentation of cells with high TCR expression could result from cDNA sequencing.

Trimming at V came to 4 bases and at J to 6 bases, leaving 10 bases not matched to a gene. CDR1 is SQVTM, CDR2 ANQGSEA, per germline. The CDR3 is made up of 15 amino acids. The isolated RNA, all of it, was reverse transcribed, so expressed TCRB transcripts were what got sequenced. This table comes from immunoSEQ multiplex PCR, and its TCRdb copy is limited to in-frame clones, with some not included. The sample shows about 270,000 clones, 13% to 15% of them seen only once. Of note for this clone: The antigen is undetermined.

Sorting with CD45RO/CCR7/CD25/CD127/CD95/CD27 yielded naive, central memory, regulatory and stem-like memory CD4+ cells. The chain joins TRBV29-1 to TRBJ2-3; 10 bases fit TRBD2. The clonotype comes from a woman in her forties in good health. The specimen was naive CD4+ T cells from blood. CDR3 coding DNA: TGCAGCGTTGGGGAACCTAGCGGGGGTGTGGATACGCAGTATTTT. Translation: CSVGEPSGGVDTQYF.